This T cell receptor beta chain was obtained from a study of identifying expanded T cells in peripheral blood. Concerning this clone: Its matching antigen is unknown.

During the collection period, no donor immune events like infections were recorded. Study-wide results and limits: Variance in clone template counts between roughly 2-week samples significantly increased with total template count across all healthy donors. Differentially abundant clones: around 1.1 between replicates, around 17 at around 15 days, 19 to 20 at four.

Assay used: immunoSEQ multiplex PCR; TCRdb lists only in-frame clones, some missing. Seen here are fewer than 55,000 clones, roughly 82% observed once, and the top ten hold around 15%. This CDR3 has 16 residues. After removal of 0 bases from V and 7 bases from J, the junction contained 11 bases not matched to a gene. CDR1 and CDR2 from the germline V gene are MNHNS and SASEGT. The specimen sequenced was blood. The sequence was obtained from a person between 18 and 70 years old in good health. The chain has TRBV6-1 and TRBJ2-7; TRBD2 agrees at 8 bases. CDR3 sequence: CASSEALLGTGGEQYF. The CDR3 DNA reads TGTGCCAGCAGTGAAGCGCTCTTGGGAACGGGGGGGGAGCAGTACTTC.